This TCR beta chain appears in the sequencing data of a study of technical replicates of blood from a handful of donors listed by TCRdb under 2017. To note about this clone: This receptor's antigen is unknown. No much larger clone exists at a distance of one base, and base qualities are not known.

Trimming leaves V shorter by 1 base and J shorter by 8 bases, with the junction holding 4 bases beyond the gene matches. CDR1 and CDR2 (SGHVS, FNYEAQ) derive from the germline V gene. Reading from cysteine to phenylalanine, the CDR3 counts 13 amino acids. Only the CDR3 part of the read is kept: 39 bases, read in frame from the first base. Library construction relied on the immunoSEQ multiplex PCR assay. The clones in this table, taken by TCRdb from immuneACCESS, are in-frame only. Not every clone is retained; where verified, under half of the shortfall comes from an unresolved V gene, and the cause of the rest is unknown. In all, the sample holds tens of thousands of clones, and roughly 77% of those were seen once. The top ten clonotypes cover about 4% of the sample.

The sequencing sample was made of PBMCs. The receptor's source is a human donor in good health. Some clones in this sample may be carry-over from other donors' samples. The sequence links TRBV7-6 to TRBJ1-2, with 7 junctional bases fitting TRBD1. The CDR3: CASSLGQGRGYTF. The DNA sequence is TGTGCCAGCAGCTTAGGACAGGGAAGGGGCTACACCTTC.